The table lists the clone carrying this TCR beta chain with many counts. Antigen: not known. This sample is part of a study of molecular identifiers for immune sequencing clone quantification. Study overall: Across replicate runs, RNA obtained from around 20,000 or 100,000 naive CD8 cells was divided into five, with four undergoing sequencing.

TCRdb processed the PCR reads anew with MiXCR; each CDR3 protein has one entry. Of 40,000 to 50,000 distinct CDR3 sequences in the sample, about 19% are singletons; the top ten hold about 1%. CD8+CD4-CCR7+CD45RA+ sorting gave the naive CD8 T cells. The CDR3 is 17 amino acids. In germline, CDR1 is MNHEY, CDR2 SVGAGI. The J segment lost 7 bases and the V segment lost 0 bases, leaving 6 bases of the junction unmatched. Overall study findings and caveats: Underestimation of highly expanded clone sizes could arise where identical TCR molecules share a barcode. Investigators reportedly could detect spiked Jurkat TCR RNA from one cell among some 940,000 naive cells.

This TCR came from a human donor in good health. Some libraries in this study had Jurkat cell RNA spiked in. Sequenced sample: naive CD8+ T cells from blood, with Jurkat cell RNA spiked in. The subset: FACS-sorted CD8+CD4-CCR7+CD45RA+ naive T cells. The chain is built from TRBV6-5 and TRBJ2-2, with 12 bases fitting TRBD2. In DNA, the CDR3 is TGTGCCAGCAGTTACTCAGGACTAGCGGGAAGATTCGGGGAGCTGTTTTTT. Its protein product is CASSYSGLAGRFGELFF.